These 30 T cell receptor beta chains share one sample of origin, sequenced in a study of blood T cell repertoires in COVID-19. Assay: immunoSEQ multiplex PCR; the TCRdb copy retains only in-frame clones and omits some. Here the sample spans some 70,000 clones, approximately 88% being singletons. The sequencing input was peripheral blood. The receptors come from a human donor in a cohort sampled during active COVID-19.

The chain employs TRBV4-1 and TRBJ1-1; tentatively, D is TRBD1 (5 bases). V gave up 4 bases and J gave up 0 bases, with 15 bases separating them. Germline lookup yields CDR1 MGHRA and CDR2 YSYEKL. CDR3 length: 16 amino acids. CDR3: CASSPSDRSLNTEAFF. For the CDR3, the DNA is TGCGCCAGCAGCCCCTCCGACAGATCCTTGAACACTGAAGCTTTCTTT.

This clone was found once. The chain has TRBV29-1 and TRBJ2-4, with a possible D match to TRBD2 (5 bases). CDR1 is SQVTM, CDR2 ANQGSEA, per germline. The CDR3 is 17 residues long. Deletions cut 2 bases from V and 2 bases from J, with 19 bases between. CDR3 loop: CSVERGSGVLSKNIQYF. The DNA for the CDR3 is TGCAGCGTTGAACGGGGTAGTGGCGTTCTGTCCAAAAACATTCAGTACTTC.

The V and J genes are TRBV24-1 and TRBJ1-1; no reliable D call. CDR1 is KGHDR and CDR2 is SFDVKD in the germline V gene. This CDR3 has 19 amino acids. V dropped 0 bases and J dropped 0 bases, with 19 bases sitting between them. Here the CDR3 reads CATSDLERLGDRMNTEAFF. CDR3 bases: TGTGCCACCAGTGATTTGGAACGATTGGGAGACCGGATGAACACTGAAGCTTTCTTT.

The rearrangement uses TRBV2 and TRBJ1-1; TRBD1 matches at 7 bases. Germline V CDR1 and CDR2: SNHLY, FYNNEI. CDR3 size: 16 residues. After removal of 7 bases from V and 1 base from J, the junction contained 12 bases not matched to a gene. CDR3 region: CASKSRGFSPNTEAFF. The CDR3 nucleotides are TGTGCCAGCAAAAGCAGGGGGTTTAGCCCGAACACTGAAGCTTTCTTT.

This sequence joins TRBV3-1 (or the pseudogene TRBV3-2) and TRBJ1-1; TRBD1 might be the D (6 bases). With 4 bases removed from V and 0 bases from J, the gap between germline ends came to 12 bases. This CDR3 has 15 residues. CDR1 is LGHDT and CDR2 is YNNKEL in the germline V gene (reference sequence). CDR3 coding DNA: TGTGCCAGCAGCCGGACGGACAGTCTGAACACTGAAGCTTTCTTT. It codes for CASSRTDSLNTEAFF.

CDR3 sequence reads: CASSHRDNQNIQYF. In DNA form, the CDR3 reads TGTGCCAGCAGCCACCGGGACAATCAAAACATTCAGTACTTC. The chain links TRBV11-3 to TRBJ2-4; D might be TRBD1 (6 bases). The length of the CDR3 is 14 residues. V was shortened by 5 bases and J by 5 bases, with 13 bases between the two germline ends. Germline CDR1 is SGHNT and CDR2 is YENEEA.

The V call is TRBV3-1 (or the pseudogene TRBV3-2), the J call TRBJ2-2; D is perhaps TRBD2 (7 bases). V shed 4 bases and J shed 12 bases, with 18 bases lying between them. The germline gives CDR1 LGHDT, CDR2 YNNKEL (reference sequence). The CDR3 totals 14 residues. As DNA, the CDR3 is TGTGCCAGCAGCCCTACCGGAACAGGGACTAAGCTGTTTTTT. This translates into CASSPTGTGTKLFF.

The J gene is TRBJ2-1, the V gene TRBV20-1, with D perhaps TRBD1 (5 bases). This CDR3 contains 11 residues. V was cut by 6 bases and J by 13 bases, with 16 bases left in between. Germline lookup yields CDR1 DFQATT and CDR2 SNEGSKA (reference sequence). The CDR3 sequence is CSAPWGLSQFF. In nucleotides, the CDR3 is TGCAGTGCACCGTGGGGCCTCTCTCAGTTCTTC.

The chain recombines TRBV11-2 with TRBJ1-1; the D gene is possibly TRBD1 (6 bases). This CDR3 contains 16 residues. Germline V gene sequence: CDR1 SGHAT, CDR2 FQNNGV. Between the trimmed V and J ends, which lost 1 base and 3 bases, there was a span of 15 bases. The CDR3 DNA reads as TGTGCCAGCAGCTTAGGGGTGACAGGTTCCCACACTGAAGCTTTCTTT. Protein product: CASSLGVTGSHTEAFF.

This rearrangement joins TRBV10-1 to TRBJ1-1; 8 positions match TRBD1. Per the germline V gene, CDR1 is WNHNN and CDR2 is SYGVQD (reference sequence). This CDR3 is built from 15 residues. V shed 5 bases, J shed 12 bases, and the junction held 17 bases outside the gene matches. CDR3 protein: CASSSALGDRGKTFF. The CDR3 DNA follows: TGCGCCAGCAGTTCAGCATTGGGTGACAGGGGTAAAACTTTCTTT.

V and J are TRBV25-1 and TRBJ2-1, with D hard to call. The CDR3 runs 13 residues. Trimming shortened V by 0 bases and J by 3 bases, and 3 bases separated the two germline ends. Germline V gene sequence: CDR1 MGHDK, CDR2 SYGVNS. CDR3 DNA: TGTGCCAGCAGTGAATACAGCTACAATGAGCAGTTCTTC. It yields the protein CASSEYSYNEQFF. Filled out from reference TRBV25-1 and TRBJ2-1, the complete variable domain reads EADIYQTPRYLVIGTGKKITLECSQTMGHDKMYWYQQDPGMELHLIHYSYGVNSTEKGDLSSESTVSRIRTEHFPLTLESARPSHTSQYLCASSEYSYNEQFFGPGTRLTVL.

This clone was observed once. This chain uses TRBV4-3 with TRBJ2-7, with unresolved D. This CDR3 spans 15 amino acids. Germline CDR1 reads LGHNA; CDR2 reads YSLEER. V was clipped by 0 bases and J by 3 bases, with 12 bases between them. The CDR3 sequence: CASSQEGEASYEQYF. The CDR3 DNA is TGCGCCAGCAGCCAAGAGGGTGAGGCCAGCTACGAGCAGTACTTC.

This chain connects TRBV6-5 to TRBJ2-1; D call uncertain. Germline loops: CDR1 MNHEY, CDR2 SVGAGI. The CDR3 is made up of 11 amino acids. Trimming took off 6 bases at V and 9 bases at J, with 9 bases between the two ends. The CDR3 bases are TGTGCCAGCAGGGTCGAGGCTGAGCAGTTCTTC. As protein: CASRVEAEQFF.

V and J are TRBV25-1 and TRBJ2-1, with D possibly TRBD2 on 6 matching bases. V was shortened by 3 bases and J by 0 bases, with 6 bases between the two germline ends. CDR1 MGHDK and CDR2 SYGVNS come from the germline V gene. The CDR3 is made up of 14 amino acids. CDR3 loop: CASSDGSSYNEQFF. DNA for the CDR3: TGTGCCAGCAGTGACGGGAGCTCCTACAATGAGCAGTTCTTC.

The chain carries TRBV6-1 and TRBJ1-2, with D hard to call. Per germline, CDR1 MNHNS and CDR2 SASEGT. This CDR3 has 14 residues. Trimming cost V 2 bases and J 8 bases, with 15 bases left between them. The CDR3 sequence is CASSEPWAWQGYTF. CDR3 bases: TGTGCCAGCAGTGAACCTTGGGCATGGCAGGGCTACACCTTC.

The genes are TRBV2 and TRBJ2-1; perhaps TRBD2 as D (6 bases). Trimming removed 7 bases from V and 2 bases from J, with 18 bases in between. Germline lookup yields CDR1 SNHLY and CDR2 FYNNEI. The CDR3 totals 16 residues. The CDR3 spells CASNFGGTATYNEQFF. CDR3 DNA: TGTGCCAGCAATTTCGGCGGGACCGCCACCTACAATGAGCAGTTCTTC. The complete variable domain, with remaining parts taken from reference TRBV2 and TRBJ2-1, reads EPEVTQTPSHQVTQMGQEVILRCVPISNHLYFYWYRQILGQKVEFLVSFYNNEISEKSEIFDDQFSVERPDGSNFTLKIRSTKLEDSAMYFCASNFGGTATYNEQFFGPGTRLTVL.

This chain links TRBV18 with TRBJ2-7; TRBD1 might be the D (6 bases). In germline, CDR1 is KGHSH, CDR2 LQKENI. V was pared by 3 bases and J by 0 bases, with 9 bases between. The CDR3 loop spans 14 amino acids. In nucleotides, the CDR3 is TGTGCCAGCTCACCGCCGACAGGCTCCTACGAGCAGTACTTC. This translates into CASSPPTGSYEQYF.

In this sample, this clone turned up a few times. This chain uses TRBV27 with TRBJ1-2, with D hard to call. Deletions cut 4 bases from V and 5 bases from J, with 14 bases between. The CDR3 is made up of 14 amino acids. Germline CDR1 reads MNHEY; CDR2 reads SMNVEV (reference sequence). The CDR3 DNA is TGTGCCAGCAGTTCCTCCCCCCTATATTATGGCTACACCTTC. It specifies CASSSSPLYYGYTF.

V usage is TRBV28 and J usage is TRBJ1-2, with D perhaps matching TRBD1 (6 bases). Germline V lookup: CDR1 MDHEN, CDR2 SYDVKM. The V end was cut by 2 bases, the J end by 6 bases, with 13 bases between. This CDR3 is 14 amino acids long. The CDR3 DNA reads TGTGCCAGCAGTTTACGTAACAGGGAAAATGGCTACACCTTC. Translating it yields CASSLRNRENGYTF.

This clone appeared once. This chain links TRBV28 with TRBJ1-1; D gene uncertain. V lost 6 bases, J lost 4 bases, and 18 bases lay in between. The CDR3 contains 15 residues. Germline V gene sequence: CDR1 MDHEN, CDR2 SYDVKM. This CDR3 reads CASSPDLWLSTEAFF. The CDR3, as DNA: TGTGCCAGCAGCCCCGATTTATGGTTGAGCACTGAAGCTTTCTTT.

The rearrangement links TRBV7-2 to TRBJ1-1; D perhaps matches TRBD1 (5 bases). V was shortened by 5 bases and J by 4 bases, with 14 bases between the two germline ends. The CDR3 has 14 amino acids. Per germline, CDR1 SGHTA and CDR2 FQGNSA. The DNA of the CDR3 is TGTGCCAGCAGCCCCCCGGGGGGGGGCACTGAAGCTTTCTTT. This encodes CASSPPGGGTEAFF.

The chain has TRBV6-5 and TRBJ2-7; TRBD1 matches at 12 bases. Unmatched junction bases numbered 2, after V lost 3 bases and J lost 2 bases. The CDR3 consists of 15 residues. CDR1 and CDR2 (germline): MNHEY, SVGAGI. The CDR3 DNA sequence: TGTGCCAGCAGTTATGGGACAGGGGGCCCCTACGAGCAGTACTTC. Encoded protein: CASSYGTGGPYEQYF.

This clone was counted a few times. The V and J genes are TRBV5-6 and TRBJ2-3; D is uncertain. This CDR3 is built from 17 residues. Germline V gives CDR1 SGHDT, CDR2 YYEEEE. V was shortened by 0 bases and J by 0 bases, with 14 bases between the two germline ends. The CDR3 is CASSLVRRAFSTDTQYF. The CDR3 DNA sequence: TGTGCCAGCAGCTTGGTTAGGAGAGCCTTCAGCACAGATACGCAGTATTTT.

The J gene is TRBJ2-2, the V gene TRBV2; no reliable D call. Germline values: CDR1 SNHLY, CDR2 FYNNEI. The V gene lost 1 base and the J gene lost 0 bases, with 15 bases spanning the gap. The CDR3 has 18 amino acids. The CDR3 DNA follows: TGTGCCAGCAGTGAAGTGGGCCTACTTTCTTCGAACACCGGGGAGCTGTTTTTT. Amino acids: CASSEVGLLSSNTGELFF.

This clone was seen a handful of times. The rearrangement uses TRBV28 and TRBJ1-1, with a tentative D call TRBD1 (5 bases). The V end lost 3 bases, the J end lost 0 bases, and 11 bases lay between the germline ends. The CDR3 contains 15 residues. Germline CDR1 MDHEN, CDR2 SYDVKM. The CDR3 reads CASSFPGHLNTEAFF. The CDR3 DNA reads TGTGCCAGCAGTTTCCCAGGACACCTGAACACTGAAGCTTTCTTT. The complete variable domain, with remaining parts taken from reference TRBV28 and TRBJ1-1, reads DVKVTQSSRYLVKRTGEKVFLECVQDMDHENMFWYRQDPGLGLRLIYFSYDVKMKEKGDIPEGYSVSREKKERFSLILESASTNQTSMYLCASSFPGHLNTEAFFGQGTRLTVV.

The J gene is TRBJ1-2, the V gene TRBV6-6, with TRBD1 matching over 7 bases. Germline-derived CDR1 and CDR2 are MNHNY and SVGAGI (reference sequence). V was pared by 6 bases and J by 4 bases, with 14 bases of the junction left unmatched. This CDR3 comprises 16 residues. The CDR3, as DNA: TGTGCCAGCAGGACATCTGGACAGGTGCTAACCTATGGCTACACCTTC. It codes for CASRTSGQVLTYGYTF.

The chain couples TRBV29-1 to TRBJ1-1; D uncertain. V dropped 7 bases and J dropped 3 bases, with 9 bases sitting between them. Germline V lookup: CDR1 SQVTM, CDR2 ANQGSEA. This CDR3 has 11 residues. CDR3 sequence: CSGSLDTEAFF. The CDR3 DNA reads TGCAGCGGGTCACTGGACACTGAAGCTTTCTTT.

The genes are TRBV11-2 and TRBJ2-1, with D possibly TRBD1 on 5 matching bases. This CDR3 contains 16 residues. The V end was cut by 2 bases, the J end by 4 bases, with 15 bases between. Germline CDR1 and CDR2: SGHAT and FQNNGV. The CDR3 DNA reads TGTGCCAGCAGCTTATTCCCCAAGACAGCTTACAATGAGCAGTTCTTC. Translated: CASSLFPKTAYNEQFF.

This chain links TRBV4-3 with TRBJ2-2; D is perhaps TRBD2 (5 bases). The CDR3 contains 18 residues. In germline, CDR1 is LGHNA, CDR2 YSLEER. The germline V and J ends were trimmed by 1 base and 1 base, with 16 bases remaining between them. The CDR3 DNA is TGCGCCAGCAGCCAAGGGACTCCCAGGTCGTGGAACACCGGGGAGCTGTTTTTT. This encodes CASSQGTPRSWNTGELFF.

The chain has TRBV28 and TRBJ2-7; unclear D gene. The CDR3 has 15 residues. The V gene lost 1 base and the J gene lost 1 base, with 11 bases spanning the gap. Germline V gene sequence: CDR1 MDHEN, CDR2 SYDVKM. Written as DNA, the CDR3 is TGTGCCAGCAGTTTATTGAACCCAGGTTCCTACGAGCAGTACTTC. Its protein product is CASSLLNPGSYEQYF.